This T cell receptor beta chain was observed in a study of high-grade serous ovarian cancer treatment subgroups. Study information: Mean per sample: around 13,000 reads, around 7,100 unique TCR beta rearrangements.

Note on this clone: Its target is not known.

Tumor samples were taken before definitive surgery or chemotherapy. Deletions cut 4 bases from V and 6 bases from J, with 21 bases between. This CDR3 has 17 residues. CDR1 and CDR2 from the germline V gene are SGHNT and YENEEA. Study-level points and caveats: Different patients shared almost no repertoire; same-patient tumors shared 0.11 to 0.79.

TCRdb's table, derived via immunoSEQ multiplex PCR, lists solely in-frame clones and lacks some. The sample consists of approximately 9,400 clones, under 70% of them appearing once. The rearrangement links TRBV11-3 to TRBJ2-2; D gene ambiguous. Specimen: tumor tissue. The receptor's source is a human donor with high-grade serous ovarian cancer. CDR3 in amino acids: CASSSSPSLAVAGELFF. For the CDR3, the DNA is TGTGCCAGCAGCTCCTCCCCCTCCCTGGCAGTTGCCGGGGAGCTGTTTTTT.